In its sample, the clone carrying this TCR beta chain was seen once. Its antigen is undetermined. The entry originates in a study of T cell responses to AZD1222 COVID-19 vaccine. Repertoires were generated with immunoSEQ multiplex PCR, while TCRdb's copy carries only in-frame clones and drops some. The table lists about 210,000 clones, approximately 94% of them singletons. Trimming took 9 bases from V and 8 from J, leaving 14 bases between them. Germline V gene data show CDR1 as LNHDA and CDR2 as SQIVND (reference sequence). The CDR3 is made up of 12 amino acids. Study results and limitations: Baseline serostatus was positive in only a handful of AZD1222 recipients. Two AZD1222 administrations were followed by greater Spike-specific TCR breadth and depth. Donors were chiefly white British, with a greater number of females, and clonal diversity was perhaps underestimated. Unmutated variant regions reportedly attract nearly half of all spike-specific TCRs.

The receptor's source is an adult who received the MenACWY meningococcal vaccine as a control. The chain has TRBV19 and TRBJ2-1; D not certain. The sequencing used peripheral blood, collected 28 days after the second dose of the MenACWY control vaccine. This CDR3 reads CASQSILHEQFF. The CDR3, as DNA: TGTGCCAGCCAGTCGATCCTTCATGAGCAGTTCTTC.